These 18 T cell receptor beta chains were all obtained from the same sample, sequenced in a study of blood T cell repertoires in COVID-19. Profiled with immunoSEQ multiplex PCR; TCRdb holds only in-frame clones, not every one. The data contain some 83,000 clones, more than 75% of them seen just once; the ten biggest clones take up 21%. Sequenced sample: peripheral blood. The receptors were sampled from a human donor in a cohort sampled during active COVID-19.

The chain couples TRBV9 to TRBJ1-1; D not resolved. V was cut by 2 bases and J by 1 base, with 6 bases left in between. The CDR3 consists of 13 residues. Germline assignment: CDR1 SGDLS and CDR2 YYNGEE. The CDR3 loop reads CASSVFRNTEAFF. The CDR3, as DNA: TGTGCCAGCAGCGTGTTTAGGAACACTGAAGCTTTCTTT.

This chain uses TRBV2 with TRBJ2-5; no firm D call. Trimming left V 7 bases short and J 6 bases short, with 18 bases between. This CDR3 has 14 residues. Germline V gene sequence: CDR1 SNHLY, CDR2 FYNNEI. The CDR3 reads CASTERRGWKTQYF. The CDR3, as DNA: TGTGCCAGCACCGAACGGCGCGGCTGGAAGACCCAGTACTTC.

The chain recombines TRBV6-1 with TRBJ2-5; weak D call: TRBD2 (7 bases). The CDR3 contains 18 residues. Germline CDR1 and CDR2: MNHNS and SASEGT. Trimming pared 1 base from V and 5 bases from J, leaving 23 bases between. The CDR3 here is CASSEDLRGGMVTETQYF. CDR3 nucleotides: TGTGCCAGCAGTGAAGACCTGAGGGGGGGTATGGTAACGGAGACCCAGTACTTC.

The chain links TRBV28 to TRBJ2-7, with D perhaps TRBD1 (6 bases). Trimming removed 5 bases from V and 3 bases from J, with 17 bases in between. CDR1 MDHEN and CDR2 SYDVKM come from the germline V gene. This CDR3 spans 15 amino acids. The CDR3 sequence is CASSMTGGRIYEQYF. CDR3 nucleotides: TGTGCCAGCAGTATGACAGGTGGACGAATCTACGAGCAGTACTTC.

The CDR3 region is CASSMTGGYNSPLHF. The CDR3 DNA reads TGCGCCAGCAGCATGACAGGGGGTTATAATTCACCCCTCCACTTT. The genes are TRBV5-1 and TRBJ1-6; 9 bases agree with TRBD1. Germline CDR1 SGHRS, CDR2 YFSETQ. CDR3 length: 15 amino acids. V was clipped by 4 bases and J by 4 bases; unmatched bases: 3. Full variable domain (remainder filled in from reference TRBV5-1 and TRBJ1-6): KAGVTQTPRYLIKTRGQQVTLSCSPISGHRSVSWYQQTPGQGLQFLFEYFSETQRNKGNFPGRFSGRQFSNSRSEMNVSTLELGDSALYLCASSMTGGYNSPLHFGNGTRLTVT.

This sequence joins TRBV10-2 and TRBJ1-2; D possibly corresponds to TRBD1 (6 bases). Germline values: CDR1 WSHSY, CDR2 SAAADI. The V end lost 2 bases, the J end lost 4 bases, and 17 bases lay between the germline ends. There are 16 residues in the CDR3. The CDR3 loop is CASSEGRTGGGYGYTF. The CDR3 DNA follows: TGCGCCAGCAGTGAGGGCAGGACGGGAGGGGGCTATGGCTACACCTTC.

The rearrangement uses TRBV29-1 and TRBJ2-1; 13 nucleotides match TRBD2. This CDR3 region has 13 residues. CDR1 SQVTM and CDR2 ANQGSEA come from the germline V gene. J lost 9 bases, V lost 7 bases, and 6 bases had no gene match. In DNA form, the CDR3 reads TGCAGCGCCGTCGGACTAGCGGGGGCTGAGCAGTTCTTC. Translating gives CSAVGLAGAEQFF.

The chain uses TRBV5-4 and TRBJ1-1; the D is unclear. The V gene lost 5 bases and the J gene lost 4 bases, with 15 bases spanning the gap. Germline V lookup: CDR1 SGHNT, CDR2 YYREEE (reference sequence). The CDR3 sequence is 14 residues long. Here the CDR3 DNA reads TGTGCCAGCAGGCTACAGTGGGCTGGCACTGAAGCTTTCTTT. It codes for CASRLQWAGTEAFF.

J is TRBJ1-2 and V is TRBV5-1; 8 positions agree with TRBD1. Germline CDR1 and CDR2: SGHRS and YFSETQ. There are 13 residues in the CDR3. The trim removed 4 bases at V and 4 bases at J, leaving 3 bases unmatched. The CDR3 bases are TGCGCCAGCAGCACGGACAGGGTCTATGGCTACACCTTC. Protein product: CASSTDRVYGYTF. The variable domain in full, completed from reference TRBV5-1 and TRBJ1-2, reads KAGVTQTPRYLIKTRGQQVTLSCSPISGHRSVSWYQQTPGQGLQFLFEYFSETQRNKGNFPGRFSGRQFSNSRSEMNVSTLELGDSALYLCASSTDRVYGYTFGSGTRLTVV.

The chain couples TRBV24-1 to TRBJ1-1, with 7 bases matching TRBD1. Trimming took 9 bases from V and 2 from J; bases not matched to a gene: 8. Germline assignment: CDR1 KGHDR and CDR2 SFDVKD. This CDR3 has 14 amino acids. DNA of the CDR3: TGTGCCACCGCAAAGACAGGGACCAACACTGAAGCTTTCTTT. It translates to CATAKTGTNTEAFF.

The genes are TRBV5-1 and TRBJ2-3; D is possibly TRBD2 (6 bases). V was pared by 7 bases and J by 5 bases, with 14 bases between. There are 13 residues in the CDR3. Per germline, CDR1 SGHRS and CDR2 YFSETQ. DNA for the CDR3: TGCGCCAGCCAGATCGGGACTCAAGATACGCAGTATTTT. This sequence encodes CASQIGTQDTQYF.

V usage is TRBV6-5 and J usage is TRBJ2-4, with 9 bases lining up with TRBD1. CDR3 size: 14 residues. Germline lookup yields CDR1 MNHEY and CDR2 SVGAGI. The ends lost 5 bases at V and 5 bases at J; junction bases unmatched: 4. In DNA form, the CDR3 reads TGTGCCAGCAGTCCATGGACAGGGGAAAACATTCAGTACTTC. Protein: CASSPWTGENIQYF.

The genes are TRBV5-4 and TRBJ1-3, with no clear D. CDR1 and CDR2 from the germline V gene are SGHNT and YYREEE (reference sequence). Trimming removed 0 bases from V and 0 bases from J, with 10 bases in between. CDR3 length: 16 amino acids. The CDR3 is CASSLDRGSSGNTIYF. Here the CDR3 DNA reads TGTGCCAGCAGCTTGGATCGGGGAAGCTCTGGAAACACCATATATTTT.

The CDR3 bases are TGCGCCAGCAGCTTGGGACACAGCTCTGGAAACACCATATATTTT. The encoded protein is CASSLGHSSGNTIYF. The chain joins TRBV5-1 to TRBJ1-3; D not resolved. Per germline, CDR1 SGHRS and CDR2 YFSETQ. The germline V and J ends were trimmed by 0 bases and 0 bases, with 7 bases remaining between them. CDR3 size: 15 residues.

V is TRBV27 and J is TRBJ1-5; D not certain. V dropped 2 bases and J dropped 0 bases, with 8 bases sitting between them. Germline assignment: CDR1 MNHEY and CDR2 SMNVEV (reference sequence). The CDR3 has 15 amino acids. The CDR3 reads CASSLGGYSNQPQHF. In DNA, the CDR3 is TGTGCCAGCAGTTTAGGCGGTTATAGCAATCAGCCCCAGCATTTT.

The chain has TRBV7-9 and TRBJ2-7; 11 bases match TRBD1. Unmatched junction bases numbered 11, after V lost 5 bases and J lost 2 bases. Looked up from germline, CDR1 is SEHNR and CDR2 is FQNEAQ (reference sequence). The CDR3 loop spans 17 amino acids. CDR3 loop: CASSPSLGDRGAYEQYF. The CDR3 DNA is TGTGCCAGCAGCCCTTCCTTAGGGGACAGGGGGGCCTACGAGCAGTACTTC.

This sequence joins TRBV5-4 and TRBJ2-5; D remains ambiguous. Trimming shortened V by 4 bases and J by 2 bases, and 9 bases separated the two germline ends. There are 13 residues in the CDR3. Germline assignment: CDR1 SGHNT and CDR2 YYREEE (reference sequence). The CDR3: CASSPPRQETQYF. The CDR3 coding sequence is TGTGCCAGCAGCCCCCCGCGGCAAGAGACCCAGTACTTC.

The chain joins TRBV12-5 to TRBJ1-2, with D perhaps TRBD1 (6 bases). The ends were cut back, 0 bases at V and 3 bases at J, with 11 bases in the middle. The germline CDR1 and CDR2 sequences are LGHNT and FRNRAP. This CDR3 is built from 15 residues. CDR3: CASGLVGQRYYGYTF. The DNA of the CDR3 is TGTGCTAGTGGTTTGGTGGGACAAAGGTACTATGGCTACACCTTC.